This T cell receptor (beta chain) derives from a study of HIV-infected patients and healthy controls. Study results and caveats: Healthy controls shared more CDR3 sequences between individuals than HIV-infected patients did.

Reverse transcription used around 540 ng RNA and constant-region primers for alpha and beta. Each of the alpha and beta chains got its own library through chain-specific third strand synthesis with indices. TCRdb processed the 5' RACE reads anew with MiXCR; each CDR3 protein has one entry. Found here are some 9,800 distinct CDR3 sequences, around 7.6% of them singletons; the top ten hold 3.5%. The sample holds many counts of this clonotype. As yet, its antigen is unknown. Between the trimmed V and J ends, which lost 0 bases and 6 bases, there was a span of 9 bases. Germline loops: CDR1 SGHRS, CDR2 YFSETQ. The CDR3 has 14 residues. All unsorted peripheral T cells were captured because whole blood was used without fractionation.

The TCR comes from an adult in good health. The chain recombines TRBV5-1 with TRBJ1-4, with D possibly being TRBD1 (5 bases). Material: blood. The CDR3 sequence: CASSLGQGDEKLFF. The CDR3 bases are TGCGCCAGCAGCTTGGGGCAGGGAGATGAAAAACTGTTTTTT.